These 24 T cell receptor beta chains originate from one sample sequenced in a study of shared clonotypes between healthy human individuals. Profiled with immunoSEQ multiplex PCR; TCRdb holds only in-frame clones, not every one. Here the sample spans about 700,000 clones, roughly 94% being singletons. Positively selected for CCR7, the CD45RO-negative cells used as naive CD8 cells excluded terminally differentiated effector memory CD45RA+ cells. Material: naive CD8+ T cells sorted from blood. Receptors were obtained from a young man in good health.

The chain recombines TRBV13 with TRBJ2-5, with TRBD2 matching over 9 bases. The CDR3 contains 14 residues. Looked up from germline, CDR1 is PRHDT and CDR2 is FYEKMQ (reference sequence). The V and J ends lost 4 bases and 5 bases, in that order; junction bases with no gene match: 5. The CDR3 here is CASSSSSGNETQYF. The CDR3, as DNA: TGTGCCAGCAGCTCCTCTAGCGGGAATGAGACCCAGTACTTC.

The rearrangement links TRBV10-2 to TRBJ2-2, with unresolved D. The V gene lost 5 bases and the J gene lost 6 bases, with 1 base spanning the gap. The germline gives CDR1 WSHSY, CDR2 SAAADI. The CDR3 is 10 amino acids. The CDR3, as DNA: TGCGCCAGCAGTTCCGGGGAGCTGTTTTTT. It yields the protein CASSSGELFF.

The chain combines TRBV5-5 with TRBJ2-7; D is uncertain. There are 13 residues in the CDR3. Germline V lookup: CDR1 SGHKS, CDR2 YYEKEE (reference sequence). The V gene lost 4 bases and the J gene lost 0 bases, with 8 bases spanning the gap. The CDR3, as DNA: TGTGCCAGCAGCCCCTTTTACTCCTACGAGCAGTACTTC. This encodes CASSPFYSYEQYF.

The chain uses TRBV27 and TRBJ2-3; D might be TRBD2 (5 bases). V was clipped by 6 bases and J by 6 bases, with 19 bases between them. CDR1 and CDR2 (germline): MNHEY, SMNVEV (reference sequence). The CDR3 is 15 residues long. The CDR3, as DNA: TGTGCCAGCAGGCCCGGGGTCCGACCCTTCGATACGCAGTATTTT. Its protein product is CASRPGVRPFDTQYF.

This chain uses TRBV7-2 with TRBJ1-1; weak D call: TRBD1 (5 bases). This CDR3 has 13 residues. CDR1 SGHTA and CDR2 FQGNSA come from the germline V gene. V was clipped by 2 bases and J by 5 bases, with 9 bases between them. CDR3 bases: TGTGCCAGCAGCTTATCGGGGACGACTGAAGCTTTCTTT. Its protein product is CASSLSGTTEAFF.

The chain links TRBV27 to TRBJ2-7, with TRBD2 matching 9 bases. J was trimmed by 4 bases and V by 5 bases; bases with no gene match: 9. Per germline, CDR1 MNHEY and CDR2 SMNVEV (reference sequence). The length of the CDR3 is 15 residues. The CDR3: CASSSSGSEVYEQYF. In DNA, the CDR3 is TGTGCCAGCAGTAGTAGCGGGAGTGAAGTGTACGAGCAGTACTTC.

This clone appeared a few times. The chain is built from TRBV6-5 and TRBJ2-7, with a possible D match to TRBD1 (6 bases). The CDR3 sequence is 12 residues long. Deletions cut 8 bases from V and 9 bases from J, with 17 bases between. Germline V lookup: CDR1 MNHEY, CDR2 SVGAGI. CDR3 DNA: TGTGCCAGCCCCTGGGGGCTTACCGTGCAGTACTTC. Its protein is CASPWGLTVQYF.

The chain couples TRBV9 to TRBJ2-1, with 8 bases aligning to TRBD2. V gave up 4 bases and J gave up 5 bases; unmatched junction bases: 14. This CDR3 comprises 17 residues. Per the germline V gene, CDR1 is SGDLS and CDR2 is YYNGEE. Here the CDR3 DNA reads TGTGCCAGCAGCCAAAGCGGGAGCCCGACCAAACACAATGAGCAGTTCTTC. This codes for CASSQSGSPTKHNEQFF.

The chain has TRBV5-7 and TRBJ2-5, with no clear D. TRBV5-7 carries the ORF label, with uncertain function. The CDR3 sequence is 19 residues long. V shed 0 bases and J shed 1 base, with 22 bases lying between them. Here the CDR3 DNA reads TGTGCCAGCAGCTTGGAACGTGTCCAGACATCGAAAATCCAAGAGACCCAGTACTTC. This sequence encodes CASSLERVQTSKIQETQYF.

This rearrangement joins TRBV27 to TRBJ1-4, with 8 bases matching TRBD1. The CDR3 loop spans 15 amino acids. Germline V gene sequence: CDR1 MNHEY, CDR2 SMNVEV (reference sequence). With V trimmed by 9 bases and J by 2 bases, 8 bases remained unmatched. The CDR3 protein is CASSGGGKTNEKLFF. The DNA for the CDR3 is TGTGCCAGTTCAGGGGGCGGTAAGACTAATGAAAAACTGTTTTTT.

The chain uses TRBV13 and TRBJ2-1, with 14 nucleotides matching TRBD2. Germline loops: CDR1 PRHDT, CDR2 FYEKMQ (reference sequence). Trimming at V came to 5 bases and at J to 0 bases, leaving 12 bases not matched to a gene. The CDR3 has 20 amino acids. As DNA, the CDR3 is TGTGCCAGCAGCCCCGAAGGGACTAGCGGGAGTTTCAGCTCCTACAATGAGCAGTTCTTC. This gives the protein CASSPEGTSGSFSSYNEQFF.

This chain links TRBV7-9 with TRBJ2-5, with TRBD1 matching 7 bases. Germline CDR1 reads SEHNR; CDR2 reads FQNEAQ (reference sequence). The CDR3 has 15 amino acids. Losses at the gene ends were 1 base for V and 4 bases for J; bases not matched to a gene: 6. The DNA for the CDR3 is TGTGCCAGCAGCTTAGGAACAGGGGCCCGAGAGACCCAGTACTTC. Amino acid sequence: CASSLGTGARETQYF. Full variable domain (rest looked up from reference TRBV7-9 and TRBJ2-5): DTGVSQNPRHKITKRGQNVTFRCDPISEHNRLYWYRQTLGQGPEFLTYFQNEAQLEKSRLLSDRFSAERPKGSFSTLEIQRTEQGDSAMYLCASSLGTGARETQYFGPGTRLLVL.

The CDR3 DNA sequence: TGTGCCAGCAGCCCATCCTACGAGCAGTACTTC. It specifies CASSPSYEQYF. This chain uses TRBV16 with TRBJ2-7; D gene ambiguous. CDR1 and CDR2 from the germline V gene are KGHSY and FQNENV. CDR3 length: 11 amino acids. The germline V and J ends were trimmed by 4 bases and 1 base, with 2 bases remaining between them.

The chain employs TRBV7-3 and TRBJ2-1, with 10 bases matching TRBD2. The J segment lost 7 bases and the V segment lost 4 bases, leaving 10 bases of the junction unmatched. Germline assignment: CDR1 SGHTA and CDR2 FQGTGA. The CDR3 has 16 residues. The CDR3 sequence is CASSSVSGRAGNEQFF. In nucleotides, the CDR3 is TGTGCCAGCAGCTCGGTCAGCGGGAGGGCCGGGAATGAGCAGTTCTTC.

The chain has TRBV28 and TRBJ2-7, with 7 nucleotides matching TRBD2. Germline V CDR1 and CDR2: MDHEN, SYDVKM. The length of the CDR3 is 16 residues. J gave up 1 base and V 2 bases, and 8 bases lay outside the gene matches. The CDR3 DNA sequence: TGTGCCAGCAGTTTACGTCTAGCGGATAAATCCTACGAGCAGTACTTC. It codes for CASSLRLADKSYEQYF.

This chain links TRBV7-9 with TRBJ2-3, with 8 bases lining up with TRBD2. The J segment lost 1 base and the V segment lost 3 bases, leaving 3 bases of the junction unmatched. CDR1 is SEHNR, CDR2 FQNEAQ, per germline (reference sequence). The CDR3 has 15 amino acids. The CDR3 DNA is TGTGCCAGCAGCTTCCCGACTAGCGGCACAGATACGCAGTATTTT. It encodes CASSFPTSGTDTQYF.

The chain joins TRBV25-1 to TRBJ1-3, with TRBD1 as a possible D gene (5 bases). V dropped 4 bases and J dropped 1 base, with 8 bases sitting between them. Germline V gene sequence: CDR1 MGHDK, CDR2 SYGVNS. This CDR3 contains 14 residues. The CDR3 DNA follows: TGTGCCAGCAGTGCTGGGGGATCTGGAAACACCATATATTTT. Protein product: CASSAGGSGNTIYF.

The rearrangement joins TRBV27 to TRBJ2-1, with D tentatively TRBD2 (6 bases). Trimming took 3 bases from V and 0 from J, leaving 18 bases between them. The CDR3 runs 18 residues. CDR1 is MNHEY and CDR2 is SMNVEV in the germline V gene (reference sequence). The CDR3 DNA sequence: TGTGCCAGCAGTTTGTCTTGGGCGGGACGTAGCTCCTACAATGAGCAGTTCTTC. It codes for CASSLSWAGRSSYNEQFF.

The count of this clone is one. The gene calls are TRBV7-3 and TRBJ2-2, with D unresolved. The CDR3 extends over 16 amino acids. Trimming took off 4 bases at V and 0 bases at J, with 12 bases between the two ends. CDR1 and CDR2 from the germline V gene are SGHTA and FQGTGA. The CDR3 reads CASSSKLAPNTGELFF. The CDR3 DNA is TGTGCCAGCAGCTCCAAACTTGCCCCGAACACCGGGGAGCTGTTTTTT.

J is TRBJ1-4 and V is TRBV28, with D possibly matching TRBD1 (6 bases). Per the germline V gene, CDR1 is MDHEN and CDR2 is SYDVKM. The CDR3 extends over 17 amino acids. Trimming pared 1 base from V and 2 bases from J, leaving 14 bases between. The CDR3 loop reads CASSLFRGAPTNEKLFF. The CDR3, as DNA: TGTGCCAGCAGTTTATTTAGGGGGGCACCTACTAATGAAAAACTGTTTTTT.

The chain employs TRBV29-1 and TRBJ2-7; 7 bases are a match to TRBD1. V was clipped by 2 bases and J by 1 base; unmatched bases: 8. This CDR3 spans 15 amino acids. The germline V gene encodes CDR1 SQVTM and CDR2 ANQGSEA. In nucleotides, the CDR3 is TGCAGCGTTGAAACTTGGGACAGAGCTTCCTACGAGCAGTACTTC. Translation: CSVETWDRASYEQYF.

The chain's CDR3 is CASSSSPGTGLSDEQYF. The CDR3 DNA follows: TGTGCCAGCAGCTCGTCCCCCGGGACAGGGCTATCCGACGAGCAGTACTTC. The V gene is TRBV5-4, the J gene TRBJ2-7; 9 positions match TRBD1. V was clipped by 3 bases and J by 5 bases; unmatched bases: 15. The V gene's germline CDR1 is SGHNT and CDR2 YYREEE (reference sequence). The CDR3 runs 17 residues.

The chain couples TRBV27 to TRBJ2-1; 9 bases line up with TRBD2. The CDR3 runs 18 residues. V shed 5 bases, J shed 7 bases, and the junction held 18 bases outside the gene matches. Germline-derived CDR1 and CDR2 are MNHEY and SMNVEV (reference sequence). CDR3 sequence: CASSGLWREGRFKNEQFF. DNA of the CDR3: TGTGCCAGCAGTGGCCTTTGGCGGGAGGGCCGGTTTAAAAATGAGCAGTTCTTC.

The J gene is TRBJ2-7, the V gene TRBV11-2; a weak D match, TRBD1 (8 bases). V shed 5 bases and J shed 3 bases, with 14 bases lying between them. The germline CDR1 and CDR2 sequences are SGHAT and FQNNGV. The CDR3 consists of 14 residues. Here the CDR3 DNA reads TGTGCCAGCAGCACAGGGGGGGCCCTCTACGAGCAGTACTTC. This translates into CASSTGGALYEQYF. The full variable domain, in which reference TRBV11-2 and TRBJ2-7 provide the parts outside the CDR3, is EAGVAQSPRYKIIEKRQSVAFWCNPISGHATLYWYQQILGQGPKLLIQFQNNGVVDDSQLPKDRFSAERLKGVDSTLKIQPAKLEDSAVYLCASSTGGALYEQYFGPGTRLTVT.